This T cell receptor beta chain was recovered during a study of blood T cell repertoires in COVID-19. The overall study: The cDNA or gDNA used as material had been derived from T cells, B-cell-depleted T cells, or PBMCs.

The germline CDR1 and CDR2 sequences are LGHNA and YSLEER. The CDR3 runs 16 residues. J was trimmed by 5 bases and V by 1 base; bases with no gene match: 6. This clone was found once. Authors' processing steps: Cell counts per sample came from amplifying reference gene primers. TCRdb's copy holds only in-frame clones and misses some; the assay was immunoSEQ multiplex PCR. V and J calls and clone size are as listed in that table; D and trimming were resolved from the DNA. The sample carries 250,000 or so clones, roughly four fifths recorded once. The sample comprised peripheral blood. The chain couples TRBV4-3 to TRBJ2-2, with 8 nucleotides matching TRBD1. The TCR was taken from a woman aged 65 to 85 with acute or convalescent COVID-19. In DNA form, the CDR3 reads TGCGCCAGCAGCCAAGGAGCAGGGGGCTGGACCGGGGAGCTGTTTTTT. Its protein is CASSQGAGGWTGELFF.